Listed below are T cell receptor beta chains from one sample, sequenced in a study of vaccination and CD4 T cells after COVID-19. MiXCR, run by TCRdb on the PCR reads, gives a single entry per CDR3 protein. Altogether 13,000 or so distinct CDR3 sequences are present, more than 55% being singletons, with the ten largest covering 15% to 20%. These receptors lack a known antigen. Here the sequenced sample was cultured CD4+ T cells from blood, taken after SARS-CoV-2 vaccination. Every receptor here comes from a human donor with COVID-19. Both conserved end residues are part of each CDR3. D genes are given only for firm matches. Expanded clones get a size class; other rows say once, few or many, or leave the size out.

>NA|TRBJ1-2|TRBV12-3/TRBV12-4|NA
CASSLSGAGVTF
TGTGCCAGCAGTTTATCTGGGGCTGGCGTCACCTTC
>TRBD1|TRBJ1-2|TRBV12-3/TRBV12-4|few
CASSPTGYGYTF
TGTGCCAGCAGCCCGACAGGGTACGGCTACACCTTC
>TRBD1|TRBJ1-4|TRBV7-2|medium-sized
CASSRDRLNEKLFF
TGTGCCAGCAGCCGGGACAGACTTAATGAAAAACTGTTTTTT
>TRBD1|TRBJ2-7|TRBV5-1|NA
CASSATGYAYEQYF
TGCGCCAGCAGCGCGACAGGGTATGCCTACGAGCAGTACTTC
>NA|TRBJ2-1|TRBV19|once
CASSIPFGSRNEQFF
TGTGCCAGTAGTATACCCTTTGGGAGCCGGAATGAGCAGTTCTTC
>TRBD2|TRBJ2-1|TRBV11-3|NA
CASSANLAGGRNEQFF
TGTGCCAGCAGCGCCAACCTAGCGGGGGGAAGGAATGAGCAGTTCTTC
>NA|TRBJ1-5|TRBV2|NA
CASSLQSDRNQPQHF
TGTGCCAGCAGTCTCCAATCGGACAGAAATCAGCCCCAGCATTTT
>NA|TRBJ2-7|TRBV7-9|NA
CASSQDRRTYEQYF
TGTGCCAGCAGCCAAGACAGGAGGACCTACGAGCAGTACTTC
>TRBD1|TRBJ2-5|TRBV7-8|few
CASGQVRETQYF
TGTGCCAGTGGACAGGTTCGGGAGACCCAGTACTTC
>NA|TRBJ1-1|TRBV7-2|NA
CASSFREDTEAFF
TGTGCCAGCAGCTTCAGGGAGGACACTGAAGCTTTCTTT
>NA|TRBJ2-7|TRBV19|NA
CASSVGRGVYEQYF
TGTGCCAGTAGTGTCGGGCGGGGAGTCTACGAGCAGTACTTC
>TRBD1|TRBJ1-2|TRBV19|NA
CASSASQGVKDNYGYTF
TGTGCCAGTAGTGCCTCACAGGGGGTCAAGGATAACTATGGCTACACCTTC
>NA|TRBJ2-1|TRBV7-2|few
CASSLAGTTSYNEQFF
TGTGCCAGCAGCTTAGCCGGGACCACCTCCTACAATGAGCAGTTCTTC
>TRBD1|TRBJ2-2|TRBV7-8|once
CASSFNRDSANTGELFF
TGTGCCAGCAGCTTTAACCGGGACAGCGCGAACACCGGGGAGCTGTTTTTT
>NA|TRBJ1-2|TRBV7-9|few
CASSSAGGIFYGYTF
TGTGCCAGCAGCTCCGCCGGAGGAATTTTCTATGGCTACACCTTC
>NA|TRBJ2-7|TRBV24-1|NA
CATSDPRRGTYEQYF
TGTGCCACCAGTGATCCCCGACGGGGCACCTACGAGCAGTACTTC
>TRBD2|TRBJ2-1|TRBV11-2|NA
CASSLDRRGGRNNEQFF
TGTGCCAGCAGCTTAGATCGGCGGGGGGGCCGGAACAATGAGCAGTTCTTC
>NA|TRBJ1-1|TRBV4-3|few
CASSRWTENTEAFF
TGCGCCAGCAGTAGATGGACGGAGAACACTGAAGCTTTCTTT
>NA|TRBJ1-2|TRBV20-1|large
CSAASGAWGYTF
TGCAGTGCTGCCTCGGGGGCGTGGGGCTACACCTTC
>TRBD1|TRBJ1-6|TRBV6-5|few
CASSYTQSGTGSNSPLHF
TGTGCCAGCAGTTACACCCAGTCCGGGACAGGGTCAAATTCACCCCTCCACTTT
>NA|TRBJ1-1|TRBV28|NA
CASSSPGRTGRDTEAFF
TGTGCCAGCAGTTCTCCCGGCCGAACCGGACGAGACACTGAAGCTTTCTTT
>TRBD2|TRBJ2-3|TRBV24-1|NA
CATSDSPRLAGSTDTQYF
TGTGCCACCAGTGATTCCCCGAGGTTAGCGGGGAGCACAGATACGCAGTATTTT
>NA|TRBJ2-7|TRBV19|NA
CAPSAGEGYEQYF
TGTGCCCCCTCGGCAGGGGAGGGCTACGAGCAGTACTTC
>TRBD2|TRBJ2-1|TRBV19|NA
CASSPGAFSGGADYNEQFF
TGTGCCAGTAGTCCGGGGGCCTTTAGCGGGGGGGCCGACTACAATGAGCAGTTCTTC
>TRBD1|TRBJ1-2|TRBV6-1|NA
CASGQVYGYTF
TGTGCCAGCGGACAGGTCTATGGCTACACCTTC
>NA|TRBJ1-5|TRBV6-1|NA
CASSSDSYSNQPQHF
TGTGCCAGCAGCAGCGACAGCTATAGCAATCAGCCCCAGCATTTT
>NA|TRBJ1-6|TRBV20-1|few
CSAPTGQINSPLHF
TGCAGTGCTCCGACCGGCCAGATTAATTCACCCCTCCACTTT
>NA|TRBJ2-7|TRBV6-5|NA
CASSYQGGTYEQYF
TGTGCCAGCAGTTATCAGGGGGGGACCTACGAGCAGTACTTC
>NA|TRBJ1-2|TRBV9|NA
CASSVDEDNYGYTF
TGTGCCAGCAGCGTAGATGAGGATAACTATGGCTACACCTTC
>TRBD1|TRBJ1-2|TRBV28|NA
CASSFPGGTGGGYTF
TGTGCCAGCAGTTTCCCCGGGGGGACAGGGGGCGGCTACACCTTC